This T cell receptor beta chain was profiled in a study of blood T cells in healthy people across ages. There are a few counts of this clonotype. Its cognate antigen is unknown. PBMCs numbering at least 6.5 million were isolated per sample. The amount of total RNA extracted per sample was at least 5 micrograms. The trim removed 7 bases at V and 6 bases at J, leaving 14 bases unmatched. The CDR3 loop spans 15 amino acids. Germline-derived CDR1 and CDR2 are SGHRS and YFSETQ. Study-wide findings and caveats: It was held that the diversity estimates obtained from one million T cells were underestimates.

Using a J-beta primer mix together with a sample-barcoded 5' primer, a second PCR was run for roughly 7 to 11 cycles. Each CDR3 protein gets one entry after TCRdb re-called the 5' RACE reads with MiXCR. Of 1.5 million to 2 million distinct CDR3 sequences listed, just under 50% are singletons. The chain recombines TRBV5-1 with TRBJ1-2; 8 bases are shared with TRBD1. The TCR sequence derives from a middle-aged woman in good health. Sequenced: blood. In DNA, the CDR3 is TGCGCCAGCGAGACCGGGACAGGACGTACCCATGGCTACACCTTC. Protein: CASETGTGRTHGYTF.